A selection of T cell receptor beta chains follows, all from one sample in a study of blood T cell repertoires in COVID-19. Here immunoSEQ multiplex PCR was the method, and the copy in TCRdb shows in-frame clones only, minus some. The sample carries approximately 190,000 clones, just under 85% recorded once. The sequenced material came from peripheral blood. These receptors came from a woman between 65 and 79 years old with active or convalescent COVID-19. Each CDR3 is given with its conserved first and last residue. Each record gives: J gene, V gene, D gene, clone size, CDR3 protein, CDR3 DNA. A D gene is named only where the DNA matches it firmly. Size tells how often a clone was seen (once, few, many) or the class of an expanded clone, and some rows leave it out.

>TRBJ2-1|TRBV5-5|TRBD1|-
CASSFGTAYNEQFF
TGTGCCAGCAGCTTCGGGACAGCATACAATGAGCAGTTCTTC
>TRBJ1-1|TRBV6-5|TRBD1|-
CASSYSPQGMNTEAFF
TGTGCCAGCAGTTACTCCCCACAGGGGATGAACACTGAAGCTTTCTTT
>TRBJ2-1|TRBV5-1|TRBD1|-
CASSRDSGRFYNEQFF
TGCGCCAGCAGCAGGGACAGCGGACGGTTCTACAATGAGCAGTTCTTC
>TRBJ2-3|TRBV10-1|TRBD2|many
CASSPGGSADTQYF
TGCGCCAGCAGTCCCGGGGGGAGCGCAGATACGCAGTATTTT
>TRBJ2-7|TRBV10-3|TRBD2|-
CAIRGLAGGGSYEQYF
TGTGCCATCAGGGGACTAGCGGGAGGGGGCTCCTACGAGCAGTACTTC
>TRBJ1-1|TRBV4-2|-|-
CASSQNGNRINTEAFF
TGTGCCAGCAGCCAGAACGGGAATCGTATCAACACTGAAGCTTTCTTT
>TRBJ1-6|TRBV5-5|TRBD1|few
CASSLGDRANNSPLHF
TGTGCCAGCAGCTTGGGGGACAGAGCTAATAATTCACCCCTCCACTTT
>TRBJ1-2|TRBV7-6|TRBD1|-
CASSTSPIQGTAGYTF
TGTGCCAGCAGCACTTCACCTATACAGGGGACGGCTGGCTACACCTTC
>TRBJ2-1|TRBV19|TRBD1|once
CASSKTGGPKIEQFF
TGTGCCAGTAGTAAGACAGGGGGCCCTAAGATAGAGCAGTTCTTC
>TRBJ1-1|TRBV2|-|-
CASSGDSTGTEAFF
TGTGCCAGCAGTGGGGACTCCACGGGGACTGAAGCTTTCTTT
>TRBJ1-5|TRBV19|TRBD1|-
CASRLTGVGQPQHF
TGTGCCAGTAGATTGACAGGGGTGGGTCAGCCCCAGCATTTT
>TRBJ1-1|TRBV11-2|TRBD1|-
CASRSQGTEAFF
TGTGCCAGCAGATCACAGGGGACTGAAGCTTTCTTT
>TRBJ2-7|TRBV2|-|-
CASVRPTRSEQYF
TGTGCCAGCGTGAGGCCGACTCGAAGCGAGCAGTACTTC
>TRBJ2-1|TRBV27|TRBD2|-
CASSPGLAGGWEQFF
TGTGCCAGCAGCCCCGGACTAGCGGGAGGTTGGGAGCAGTTCTTC
>TRBJ1-2|TRBV29-1|-|-
CSVEVGAYGYTF
TGCAGCGTTGAAGTTGGGGCCTATGGCTACACCTTC
>TRBJ1-2|TRBV7-9|-|few
CASSFRGETEGYTF
TGTGCCAGCAGCTTCCGGGGGGAGACGGAAGGCTACACCTTC
>TRBJ2-3|TRBV7-3|-|-
CASSLRPATDTQYF
TGTGCCAGCAGCTTAAGGCCAGCGACAGATACGCAGTATTTT
>TRBJ2-5|TRBV4-1|TRBD1|-
CASSQDRTGETQYF
TGCGCCAGCAGCCAAGATAGGACAGGAGAGACCCAGTACTTC
>TRBJ2-1|TRBV18|TRBD1|-
CASSPRDRERSNEQFF
TGTGCCAGCTCACCGCGGGACAGGGAAAGATCAAATGAGCAGTTCTTC
>TRBJ2-7|TRBV9|TRBD1|-
CASSSGTGAGEQYF
TGTGCCAGCAGCTCCGGGACAGGGGCTGGTGAGCAGTACTTC
>TRBJ1-3|TRBV2|TRBD1|many
CASSPGTGSGNTIYF
TGTGCCAGCAGTCCTGGGACAGGCTCTGGAAACACCATATATTTT
>TRBJ1-5|TRBV5-5|-|-
CASSLEIYSNQPQHF
TGTGCCAGCAGCTTGGAAATCTATAGCAATCAGCCCCAGCATTTT
>TRBJ2-1|TRBV14|-|-
CASSQFGGFSGQQFF
TGTGCCAGCAGCCAATTTGGCGGCTTCAGCGGGCAGCAGTTCTTC
>TRBJ2-1|TRBV2|TRBD2|-
CASSGRGTGTSGANEQFF
TGTGCCAGCAGTGGGAGGGGGACCGGGACTAGCGGTGCCAATGAGCAGTTCTTC
>TRBJ1-3|TRBV18|-|-
CASSPGGTSSGNTIYF
TGTGCCAGCTCACCGGGAGGGACATCTTCAGGAAACACCATATATTTT
>TRBJ2-3|TRBV9|TRBD2|-
CASSPGLAGTDTQYF
TGTGCCAGCAGCCCGGGACTAGCCGGCACAGATACGCAGTATTTT
>TRBJ2-7|TRBV6-5|TRBD2|-
CASSPSGASYEQYF
TGTGCCAGCAGTCCTAGCGGGGCCTCCTACGAGCAGTACTTC
>TRBJ2-7|TRBV28|TRBD1|-
CASRGQGYNEQYF
TGTGCCAGCAGGGGACAGGGGTATAACGAGCAGTACTTC
>TRBJ2-4|TRBV14|-|-
CASSPSGNLAKNIQYF
TGTGCCAGCAGCCCTTCGGGGAATCTAGCCAAAAACATTCAGTACTTC
>TRBJ2-1|TRBV5-1|-|-
CASNRTPNNEQFF
TGCGCCAGCAATAGGACACCCAACAATGAGCAGTTCTTC
>TRBJ2-5|TRBV9|TRBD2|-
CASSVTSRETQYF
TGTGCCAGCAGCGTGACTAGCAGGGAGACCCAGTACTTC
>TRBJ2-7|TRBV15|-|-
CATSRDSGEQYF
TGTGCCACCAGTCGTGATTCGGGCGAGCAGTACTTC
>TRBJ2-5|TRBV5-6|TRBD1|-
CASSRSNRGRRETQYF
TGTGCCAGCAGCCGATCGAACAGGGGGCGGCGGGAGACCCAGTACTTC
>TRBJ2-5|TRBV28|TRBD1|-
CASSRHGTGGLETQYF
TGTGCCAGCAGCCGTCACGGGACAGGGGGCTTGGAGACCCAGTACTTC
>TRBJ2-2|TRBV9|TRBD2|-
CASSVVAGAGELFF
TGTGCCAGCAGCGTAGTAGCGGGAGCCGGGGAGCTGTTTTTT
>TRBJ1-1|TRBV2|-|once
CASSVDPRPGTEAFF
TGTGCCAGCAGTGTTGATCCACGCCCGGGAACTGAAGCTTTCTTT
>TRBJ2-5|TRBV18|-|-
CASSPRQVGQETQYF
TGTGCCAGCTCACCACGACAGGTTGGGCAAGAGACCCAGTACTTC
>TRBJ2-5|TRBV11-1|TRBD2|once
CASRMAGGRRETQYF
TGTGCCAGCCGTATGGCGGGAGGGCGGAGGGAGACCCAGTACTTC
>TRBJ1-5|TRBV18|-|-
CASSPQGINQPQHF
TGTGCCAGCTCACCACAGGGGATCAATCAGCCCCAGCATTTT
>TRBJ2-3|TRBV7-8|TRBD2|few
CASRPMGGLAGTDTQYF
TGTGCCAGCAGGCCAATGGGGGGGCTAGCGGGTACAGATACGCAGTATTTT
>TRBJ2-4|TRBV2|-|-
CASLRNKNIQYF
TGTGCCAGCTTGAGAAACAAAAACATTCAGTACTTC
>TRBJ2-3|TRBV24-1|TRBD2|-
CATSPAGVKTDTQYF
TGTGCCACCAGTCCAGCGGGAGTAAAAACAGATACGCAGTATTTT
>TRBJ2-2|TRBV28|TRBD2|-
CASSLAGVNTGELFF
TGTGCCAGCAGTTTGGCGGGGGTTAACACCGGGGAGCTGTTTTTT
>TRBJ2-7|TRBV19|-|-
CASSIGGSSYEQYF
TGTGCCAGTAGTATAGGGGGCTCGTCCTACGAGCAGTACTTC
>TRBJ2-7|TRBV12-3/TRBV12-4|-|-
CASRLSGDEQYF
TGTGCCAGCCGCCTGTCGGGGGACGAGCAGTACTTC
>TRBJ1-2|TRBV2|TRBD1|-
CASSPDGDRSNYGYTF
TGTGCCAGCAGTCCCGACGGGGACAGATCTAACTATGGCTACACCTTC
>TRBJ2-1|TRBV28|-|-
CASKDSENEQFF
TGTGCCAGCAAGGATAGCGAGAATGAGCAGTTCTTC
>TRBJ2-3|TRBV11-2|-|-
CASRFIGVDTQYF
TGTGCCAGCAGGTTTATCGGGGTGGATACGCAGTATTTT